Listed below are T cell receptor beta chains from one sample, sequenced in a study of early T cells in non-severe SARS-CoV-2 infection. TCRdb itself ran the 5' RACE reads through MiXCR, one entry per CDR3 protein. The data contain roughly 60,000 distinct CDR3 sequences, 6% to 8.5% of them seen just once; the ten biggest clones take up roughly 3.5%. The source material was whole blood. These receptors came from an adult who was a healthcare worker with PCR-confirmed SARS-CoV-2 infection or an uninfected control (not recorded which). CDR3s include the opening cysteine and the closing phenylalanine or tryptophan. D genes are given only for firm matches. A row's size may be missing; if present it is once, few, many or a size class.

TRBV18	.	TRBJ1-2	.	CASSPPHNGYTF	TGTGCCAGCTCACCACCTCATAATGGCTACACCTTC
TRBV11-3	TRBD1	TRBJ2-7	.	CASSQGQSSYEQYF	TGTGCCAGCAGCCAGGGACAGAGCTCCTACGAGCAGTACTTC
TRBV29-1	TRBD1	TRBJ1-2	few	CSAGTGGVGYGYTF	TGCAGCGCCGGGACAGGGGGAGTTGGATATGGCTACACCTTC
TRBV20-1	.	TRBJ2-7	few	CSARTGGGHYEQYF	TGCAGTGCGCGAACCGGCGGAGGGCACTACGAGCAGTACTTC
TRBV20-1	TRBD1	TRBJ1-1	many	CSARMRQGHTEAFF	TGCAGTGCTAGGATGAGACAGGGTCACACTGAAGCTTTCTTT
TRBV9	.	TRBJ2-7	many	CASSLRDAGYEQYF	TGTGCCAGCAGTCTCCGGGACGCCGGCTACGAGCAGTACTTC
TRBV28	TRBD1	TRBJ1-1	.	CATVVPGQAAGAFF	TGTGCCACGGTCGTCCCGGGACAGGCCGCTGGAGCTTTCTTT
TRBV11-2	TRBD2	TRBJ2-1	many	CASTFSGGNEQFF	TGTGCCAGCACCTTCAGCGGGGGCAATGAGCAGTTCTTC
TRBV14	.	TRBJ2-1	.	CASSPMTSFGHEQFF	TGTGCCAGCAGCCCCATGACGAGCTTCGGACATGAGCAGTTCTTC
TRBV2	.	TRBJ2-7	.	CASRSYEQYF	TGTGCCAGCCGATCCTACGAGCAGTACTTC
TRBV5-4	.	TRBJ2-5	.	CASSLKTLQETQYF	TGTGCCAGCAGCTTGAAGACCCTCCAAGAGACCCAGTACTTC
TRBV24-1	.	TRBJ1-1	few	CATSNGWGTEAFF	TGTGCCACCAGTAATGGGTGGGGCACTGAAGCTTTCTTT
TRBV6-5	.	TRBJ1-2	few	CASSYEGAYGYTF	TGTGCCAGCAGTTATGAGGGAGCCTATGGCTACACCTTC
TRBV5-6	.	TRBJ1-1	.	CASSLAPNTEAFF	TGTGCCAGCAGCTTGGCTCCAAACACTGAAGCTTTCTTT
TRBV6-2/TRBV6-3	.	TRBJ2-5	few	CASSRWYQETQYF	TGTGCCAGCAGTAGATGGTACCAAGAGACCCAGTACTTC
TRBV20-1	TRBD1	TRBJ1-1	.	CSARDRRGQSEAFF	TGCAGTGCTAGAGATCGTAGGGGGCAGTCTGAAGCTTTCTTT
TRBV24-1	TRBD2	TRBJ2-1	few	CATSGPLAGGPYNEQFF	TGTGCCACCAGTGGGCCACTAGCGGGAGGGCCATACAATGAGCAGTTCTTC
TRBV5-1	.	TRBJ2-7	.	CASSPLAGSYEQYF	TGCGCCAGCAGCCCACTTGCGGGCTCCTACGAGCAGTACTTC
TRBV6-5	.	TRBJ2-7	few	CASSYEAGYEQYF	TGTGCCAGCAGTTACGAGGCGGGCTACGAGCAGTACTTC
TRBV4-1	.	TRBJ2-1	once	CASSQGGAVYNEQFF	TGCGCCAGCAGCCAGGGGGGGGCGGTATACAATGAGCAGTTCTTC
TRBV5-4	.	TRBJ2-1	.	CASSLGSYYNEQFF	TGTGCCAGCAGCTTGGGTAGCTACTACAATGAGCAGTTCTTC
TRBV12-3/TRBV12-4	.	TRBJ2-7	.	CASSFRSGYEQCF	TGTGCCAGCAGTTTTAGGAGCGGCTACGAGCAGTGCTTC
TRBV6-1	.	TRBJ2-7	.	CASSEAGSSHEQYF	TGTGCCAGCAGTGAAGCCGGGAGCAGCCACGAGCAGTACTTC
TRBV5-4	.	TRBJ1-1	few	CASSKEGTEAFF	TGTGCCAGCAGTAAAGAAGGCACTGAAGCTTTCTTT
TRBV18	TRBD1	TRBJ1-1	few	CASSLTGASTEAFF	TGTGCCAGCTCACTTACAGGGGCGAGTACTGAAGCTTTCTTT
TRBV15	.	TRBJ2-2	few	CATSRTSGTGELFF	TGTGCCACCAGCAGGACCTCCGGGACCGGGGAGCTGTTTTTT
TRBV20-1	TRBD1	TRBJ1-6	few	CSAPRDRGNSPLHF	TGCAGTGCTCCCCGGGACAGGGGAAATTCACCCCTCCACTTT
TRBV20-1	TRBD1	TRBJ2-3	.	CSAAHQGETQYF	TGCAGTGCTGCCCACCAGGGGGAAACGCAGTATTTT
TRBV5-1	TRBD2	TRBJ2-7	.	CASSGGAGIPYEQYF	TGCGCCAGCAGCGGGGGAGCGGGAATACCCTACGAGCAGTACTTC
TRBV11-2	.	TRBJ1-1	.	CASSSGGGTEAFF	TGTGCCAGCAGCTCCGGGGGAGGGACTGAAGCTTTCTTT
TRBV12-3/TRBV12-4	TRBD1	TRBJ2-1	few	CASSLYQGAISNEQFF	TGTGCCAGCAGTTTGTACCAGGGGGCAATTAGCAATGAGCAGTTCTTC
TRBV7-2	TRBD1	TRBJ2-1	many	CASSQDRGLYNEQFF	TGTGCCAGCAGCCAGGACAGGGGGCTTTACAATGAGCAGTTCTTC
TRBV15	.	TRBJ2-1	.	CATSRARRGSYNEQFF	TGTGCCACCAGCAGAGCCCGGCGGGGATCCTACAATGAGCAGTTCTTC
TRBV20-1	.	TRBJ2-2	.	CSALDGSGELFF	TGCAGTGCTCTTGATGGGAGCGGGGAGCTGTTTTTT
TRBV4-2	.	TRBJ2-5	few	CASSQAGQPQGTQYF	TGTGCCAGCAGCCAAGCAGGACAGCCTCAAGGGACCCAGTACTTC
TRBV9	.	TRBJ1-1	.	CASSGGENTEAFF	TGTGCCAGCAGCGGAGGAGAGAACACTGAAGCTTTCTTT
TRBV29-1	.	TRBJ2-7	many	CSVGPGHRDEQYF	.
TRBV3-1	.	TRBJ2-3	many	CATGIMDTQYF	TGTGCCACCGGGATTATGGATACGCAGTATTTT
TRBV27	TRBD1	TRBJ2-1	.	CASSFFGTGAEQFF	TGTGCCAGCAGTTTCTTCGGGACAGGGGCTGAGCAGTTCTTC
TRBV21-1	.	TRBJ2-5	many	CASSKEEAASQETQYF	TGTGCCAGCAGCAAAGAGGAGGCCGCTTCTCAAGAGACCCAGTACTTC
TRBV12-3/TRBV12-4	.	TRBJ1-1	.	CASSIWNTEAFF	TGTGCCAGCAGTATATGGAACACTGAAGCTTTCTTT
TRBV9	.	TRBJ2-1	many	CASSPRRLDSYNEQFF	TGTGCCAGCAGCCCAAGGAGACTAGACTCCTACAATGAGCAGTTCTTC
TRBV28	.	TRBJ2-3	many	CASSALRTGRGDTQYF	TGTGCCAGCAGTGCCCTCAGGACGGGGAGAGGGGATACGCAGTATTTT
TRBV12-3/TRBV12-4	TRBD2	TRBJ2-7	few	CASSSALSGRAREQYF	TGTGCCAGCAGTTCCGCCCTTAGCGGGAGGGCCCGGGAGCAGTACTTC
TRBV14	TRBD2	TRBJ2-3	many	CASSHTSGRTDTQYF	TGTGCCAGCAGCCATACTAGCGGGAGAACAGATACGCAGTATTTT
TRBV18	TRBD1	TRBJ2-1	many	CASSTRTGGNEQFF	TGTGCCAGCTCGACGAGGACAGGGGGCAATGAGCAGTTCTTC
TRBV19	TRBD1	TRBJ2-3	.	CASTRQGASRTDTQYF	TGTGCCAGTACCAGACAGGGGGCGTCGAGGACAGATACGCAGTATTTT
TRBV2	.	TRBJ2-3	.	CASSYSGPDTQYF	TGTGCCAGCAGTTACTCTGGCCCAGATACGCAGTATTTT
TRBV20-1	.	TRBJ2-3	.	CSARLQPDTQYF	TGCAGTGCTAGACTCCAGCCAGATACGCAGTATTTT
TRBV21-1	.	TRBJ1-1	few	CASSKGGLGRMNTEAFF	TGTGCCAGCAGCAAAGGAGGATTGGGACGGATGAACACTGAAGCTTTCTTT
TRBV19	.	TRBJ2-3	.	CASSIWSSATDTQYF	TGTGCCAGTAGTATTTGGTCTAGCGCCACAGATACGCAGTATTTT